This T cell receptor (beta chain) comes out of a study of blood T cells in healthy people across ages. Study as a whole: Template switching caught about one barcoded beta molecule for each two T cells.

For the second PCR, which ran for about 7 to 11 cycles, a sample-barcoded 5' primer and a J-beta primer mix were used. One entry per CDR3 protein, called by TCRdb with MiXCR from the 5' RACE reads. The sample yields around 1,500,000 distinct CDR3 sequences, approximately 40% seen once. Findings and caveats of the study: Naive T cell percentage strongly correlated with TCR beta diversity. Naive CD4+ cell counts and diversity both ran higher in long-lived than in aged donors.

With respect to this clonotype: What it recognizes is unknown.

This CDR3 region has 16 residues. V was pared by 5 bases and J by 0 bases, with 9 bases of the junction left unmatched. CDR1 and CDR2 from the germline V gene are MNHEY and SVGAGI. This TCR derives from a woman between 18 and 29 years old in good health. The chain joins TRBV6-5 to TRBJ1-2, with 7 bases matching TRBD1. Sequencing used blood. The CDR3 is CASSPHRQGANYGYTF. In DNA, the CDR3 is TGTGCCAGCAGTCCCCATAGACAGGGAGCTAACTATGGCTACACCTTC.